Described below is a single T cell receptor beta chain sequence and its context. Sample treatment: preoperative locoregional IRX-2 cytokine immunotherapy. Preoperative locoregional IRX-2 cytokine immunotherapy was tested in the phase Ib source study. These data come from a study of preoperative IRX-2 immunotherapy in early breast cancer. The repertoire was sequenced with immunoSEQ multiplex PCR; TCRdb's copy has only in-frame clones and lacks some. The sample contains 20,000 to 30,000 clones, approximately 72% of which appear only once. This CDR3 spans 13 amino acids. V was cut by 3 bases and J by 8 bases, with 13 bases left in between. Germline loops: CDR1 MDHEN, CDR2 SYDVKM.

The TCR comes from a human donor with breast cancer. The V and J genes are TRBV28 and TRBJ1-1; D might be TRBD1 (5 bases). The starting material was lymph node tissue, obtained after IRX-2 immunotherapy. CDR3 protein: CASSFYRPPEAFF. The CDR3 DNA follows: TGTGCCAGCAGTTTCTACAGGCCTCCCGAAGCTTTCTTT.